Below, 28 T cell receptor beta chains from the same sample are listed, as sequenced in a study of CD8+ T cells in alopecia areata. Reverse transcribed after extraction, RNA yielded cDNA as the sequencing template. Libraries were prepared by immunoSEQ multiplex PCR; TCRdb keeps only in-frame clonotypes and omits some of them. The data hold about 42,000 clones, with around 71% observed a single time. Treatment reported: oral pan-JAK inhibitor, 5-10 mg twice daily. The specimen was CD8+ T cells sorted from blood, collected at week 4, from a patient treated with tofacitinib. Receptors were obtained from a human donor with alopecia areata.

The chain carries TRBV29-1 and TRBJ2-3; 7 bases align to TRBD2. Germline V gene data show CDR1 as SQVTM and CDR2 as ANQGSEA. The V segment lost 7 bases and the J segment 5 bases; nucleotides outside the gene matches: 12. The CDR3 length is 14 residues. The CDR3 region has the DNA TGCAGCGGGATCCTGGCGGGGGTAGGAGATACGCAGTATTTT. It is translated as CSGILAGVGDTQYF.

The rearrangement joins TRBV5-6 to TRBJ2-4; 8 positions match TRBD1. V lost 4 bases and J lost 6; bases outside the gene matches: 3. The CDR3 is 13 residues long. Germline V lookup: CDR1 SGHDT, CDR2 YYEEEE. CDR3 region: CASSGQGRNIQYF. The CDR3 nucleotides read TGTGCCAGCAGCGGACAGGGTCGAAACATTCAGTACTTC. Filled out from reference TRBV5-6 and TRBJ2-4, the complete variable domain reads DAGVTQSPTHLIKTRGQQVTLRCSPKSGHDTVSWYQQALGQGPQFIFQYYEEEERQRGNFPDRFSGHQFPNYSSELNVNALLLGDSALYLCASSGQGRNIQYFGAGTRLSVL.

The rearrangement uses TRBV12-5 and TRBJ1-1; unclear D gene. With 7 bases removed from V and 5 bases from J, the gap between germline ends came to 8 bases. This CDR3 contains 11 residues. Germline values: CDR1 LGHNT, CDR2 FRNRAP. CDR3 loop: CASAIGTEAFF. The CDR3 DNA reads as TGTGCTAGTGCCATCGGTACTGAAGCTTTCTTT.

The chain is built from TRBV5-6 and TRBJ2-7; 7 nucleotides match TRBD1. Germline V gene lookup returns CDR1 SGHDT and CDR2 YYEEEE. This CDR3 region has 12 residues. V shed 6 bases, J shed 3 bases, and the junction held 3 bases outside the gene matches. CDR3 residues: CASNRGLYEQYF. The CDR3 DNA reads TGTGCCAGCAATAGGGGGCTCTACGAGCAGTACTTC.

The chain has TRBV27 and TRBJ1-2; 9 positions match TRBD1. The CDR3 has 13 amino acids. CDR1 and CDR2 (germline): MNHEY, SMNVEV (reference sequence). Trimming cost V 5 bases and J 8 bases; bases outside gene matches: 6. This CDR3 is CASSTGGVRGYTF. For the CDR3, the DNA is TGTGCCAGCAGTACAGGGGGCGTTCGCGGCTACACCTTC.

This sequence joins TRBV2 and TRBJ2-3; a weak D match, TRBD1 (6 bases). Trimming took off 8 bases at V and 0 bases at J, with 15 bases between the two ends. Germline V gene data show CDR1 as SNHLY and CDR2 as FYNNEI. The CDR3 has 15 residues. The CDR3 is CASSEGGASTDTQYF. For the CDR3, the DNA is TGTGCCAGCTCCGAAGGGGGAGCTAGCACAGATACGCAGTATTTT.

The CDR3 reads CSVRKGGAGNEQFF. The CDR3 nucleotides read TGCAGCGTTCGCAAGGGGGGGGCGGGCAATGAGCAGTTCTTC. This chain connects TRBV29-1 to TRBJ2-1, with D tentatively TRBD2 (7 bases). The V gene lost 5 bases and the J gene lost 6 bases, with 17 bases spanning the gap. CDR1 is SQVTM, CDR2 ANQGSEA, per germline. The CDR3 totals 14 residues.

This clone has just a few counts. V is TRBV29-1 and J is TRBJ1-1, with 8 bases aligning to TRBD1. V gave up 2 bases and J gave up 7 bases; unmatched junction bases: 6. CDR3 length: 13 amino acids. Germline V gene data show CDR1 as SQVTM and CDR2 as ANQGSEA. CDR3 coding DNA: TGCAGCGTTGAACTCGGGACAGGCTTTGAAGCTTTCTTT. It encodes CSVELGTGFEAFF.

This chain links TRBV12-5 with TRBJ2-1; 7 nucleotides align to TRBD1. The CDR3 is 12 amino acids. Germline V gene data show CDR1 as LGHNT and CDR2 as FRNRAP. The trim removed 7 bases at V and 9 bases at J, leaving 6 bases unmatched. The chain's CDR3 is CASALGTAEQFF. CDR3 DNA: TGTGCTAGTGCCCTGGGGACAGCTGAGCAGTTCTTC. Full variable domain (outside the CDR3, taken from reference TRBV12-5 and TRBJ2-1): DARVTQTPRHKVTEMGQEVTMRCQPILGHNTVFWYRQTMMQGLELLAYFRNRAPLDDSGMPKDRFSAEMPDATLATLKIQPSEPRDSAVYFCASALGTAEQFFGPGTRLTVL.

In this sample, this clone turned up a few times. This chain links TRBV18 with TRBJ2-7; tentatively, D is TRBD1 (6 bases). V was clipped by 0 bases and J by 3 bases, with 6 bases between them. The CDR3 is made up of 13 amino acids. In germline, CDR1 is KGHSH, CDR2 LQKENI. The CDR3 DNA follows: TGTGCCAGCTCACCACCGGACAGCTACGAGCAGTACTTC. Its protein product is CASSPPDSYEQYF.

The chain combines TRBV30 with TRBJ1-1; a weak D match, TRBD1 (5 bases). The CDR3 is 14 residues long. Trimming cost V 6 bases and J 4 bases, with 18 bases left between them. CDR1 is GTSNPN, CDR2 SVGIG, per germline (reference sequence). The CDR3 region is CACVNPREGTEAFF. For the CDR3, the DNA is TGTGCCTGCGTGAACCCCAGGGAGGGCACTGAAGCTTTCTTT.

V is TRBV5-5 and J is TRBJ2-7; TRBD1 might be the D (6 bases). CDR1 SGHKS and CDR2 YYEKEE come from the germline V gene (reference sequence). The CDR3 totals 13 residues. V lost 3 bases, J lost 4 bases, and 11 bases lay in between. The CDR3 loop is CASSYGTNYEQYF. For the CDR3, the DNA is TGTGCCAGCAGCTACGGGACAAATTACGAGCAGTACTTC.

This clone has just a few counts. The gene calls are TRBV29-1 and TRBJ2-7; the D gene could be TRBD1 or TRBD2 (5 bases each). Trimming removed 6 bases at V and 3 bases at J, with 9 bases between. Germline V lookup: CDR1 SQVTM, CDR2 ANQGSEA. This CDR3 contains 11 residues. The CDR3, as DNA: TGCAGCGTGGGGGACGGCTACGAGCAGTACTTC. Translated, it gives CSVGDGYEQYF.

This chain links TRBV5-6 with TRBJ2-5, with TRBD2 as a possible D gene (6 bases). The V and J ends lost 6 bases and 5 bases respectively, with 26 bases between them. Looked up from germline, CDR1 is SGHDT and CDR2 is YYEEEE. This CDR3 has 17 amino acids. The CDR3 here is CASTLRVGWGVGETQYF. CDR3 DNA: TGTGCCAGCACCCTACGGGTCGGATGGGGGGTCGGGGAGACCCAGTACTTC.

The chain links TRBV29-1 to TRBJ1-1; weak D call: TRBD1 (5 bases). The CDR3 runs to 10 residues. Germline lookup yields CDR1 SQVTM and CDR2 ANQGSEA. Trimming took 4 bases from V and 8 from J, leaving 8 bases between them. CDR3 region: CSVAGEEAFF. DNA for the CDR3: TGCAGCGTTGCGGGGGAAGAAGCTTTCTTT.

With respect to this clone: Other DNA sequences in the sample encode the same CDR3. J is TRBJ2-7 and V is TRBV5-1; 8 nucleotides agree with TRBD1. The CDR3 has 14 amino acids. The germline gives CDR1 SGHRS, CDR2 YFSETQ. The junction had 3 bases not matched to a gene; V was cut back by 3 bases and J by 1 base. The CDR3 here is CASSYGTGSYEQYF. In nucleotides, the CDR3 is TGCGCCAGCAGCTACGGGACAGGATCCTACGAGCAGTACTTC.

This clone has a handful of counts. V is TRBV4-1 and J is TRBJ1-5; a weak D match, TRBD1 (5 bases). Germline assignment: CDR1 MGHRA and CDR2 YSYEKL. The germline V and J ends were trimmed by 3 bases and 8 bases, with 17 bases remaining between them. The CDR3 has 15 amino acids. The DNA of the CDR3 is TGCGCCAGCAGCCACGAGGGGACCACGGGGGAGCCCCAGCATTTT. Translated: CASSHEGTTGEPQHF.

The chain uses TRBV13 and TRBJ2-3; D perhaps matches TRBD1 (5 bases). The CDR3 spans 17 residues. Germline CDR1 is PRHDT and CDR2 is FYEKMQ (reference sequence). V dropped 5 bases and J dropped 0 bases, with 18 bases sitting between them. The CDR3 region has the DNA TGTGCCAGCAGCCCGTGGGAAGGGGTCGGTAGCACAGATACGCAGTATTTT. As protein: CASSPWEGVGSTDTQYF. Full variable domain (rest looked up from reference TRBV13 and TRBJ2-3): AAGVIQSPRHLIKEKRETATLKCYPIPRHDTVYWYQQGPGQDPQFLISFYEKMQSDKGSIPDRFSAQQFSDYHSELNMSSLELGDSALYFCASSPWEGVGSTDTQYFGPGTRLTVL.

The chain joins TRBV29-1 to TRBJ2-7, with D possibly matching TRBD1 (5 bases). V was pared by 2 bases and J by 0 bases, with 8 bases between. CDR3 length equals 13 residues. The germline V gene has CDR1 SQVTM and CDR2 ANQGSEA. Here the CDR3 reads CSVETDTSYEQYF. CDR3 nucleotide sequence: TGCAGCGTTGAAACGGACACCTCCTACGAGCAGTACTTC.

This clone was counted only a few times. The CDR3 loop is CASSPSLGGSDYEQYF. CDR3 bases: TGTGCCAGCAGCCCCTCCTTAGGAGGATCAGACTACGAGCAGTACTTC. The chain employs TRBV7-2 and TRBJ2-7; the D gene is possibly TRBD2 (5 bases). The CDR3 length is 16 residues. V gave up 5 bases and J gave up 3 bases, with 20 bases separating them. The germline gives CDR1 SGHTA, CDR2 FQGNSA.

For this clone: Other DNA variants within this sample encode the same CDR3. The chain couples TRBV30 to TRBJ2-2; D not resolved. Germline CDR1 GTSNPN, CDR2 SVGIG (reference sequence). This CDR3 spans 11 amino acids. Trimming pared 2 bases from V and 5 bases from J, leaving 3 bases between. CDR3 bases: TGTGCCTGGAGTTTAACCGGGGAGCTGTTTTTT. It yields the protein CAWSLTGELFF.

This rearrangement joins TRBV27 to TRBJ2-1; D possibly corresponds to TRBD2 (5 bases). Germline V gene lookup returns CDR1 MNHEY and CDR2 SMNVEV (reference sequence). The CDR3 covers 11 residues. V was shortened by 3 bases and J by 10 bases, with 7 bases between the two germline ends. DNA of the CDR3: TGTGCCAGCAGTTTCGGACTGGAGCAGTTCTTC. This encodes CASSFGLEQFF.

The rearrangement links TRBV29-1 to TRBJ2-1; no clear D gene. The germline gives CDR1 SQVTM, CDR2 ANQGSEA. V was clipped by 7 bases and J by 6 bases, with 7 bases between them. The CDR3 runs to 10 residues. Written as DNA, the CDR3 is TGCAGCGCCATTTCCAATGAGCAGTTCTTC. Protein product: CSAISNEQFF.

This sequence joins TRBV23-1 and TRBJ2-3, with TRBD1 identical over 8 bases. TRBV23-1 is known as an ORF, though its function is uncertain. J lost 1 base, V lost 0 bases, and 21 bases had no gene match. The CDR3 has 22 amino acids. CDR3 amino acids: CASSQSLLDRGRNHSCTDTQYF. The CDR3 DNA is TGCGCCAGCAGTCAATCGCTGTTAGACAGGGGCCGGAACCACTCCTGCACAGATACGCAGTATTTT.

This clone was counted only a few times. The V call is TRBV7-9, the J call TRBJ2-7, with D tentatively TRBD1 (5 bases). V lost 6 bases to trimming and J lost 2 bases, with 11 bases between them. Germline V CDR1 and CDR2: SEHNR, FQNEAQ (reference sequence). This CDR3 spans 13 amino acids. CDR3 residues: CASRSTATYEQYF. CDR3 in DNA: TGTGCCAGCAGGTCGACAGCCACCTACGAGCAGTACTTC.

J is TRBJ1-1 and V is TRBV9; perhaps TRBD1 as D (6 bases). V was shortened by 0 bases and J by 7 bases, with 7 bases between the two germline ends. The CDR3 is 12 amino acids. CDR1 SGDLS and CDR2 YYNGEE come from the germline V gene. The CDR3 nucleotides read TGTGCCAGCAGCGTAGTACAGGGTGAAGCTTTCTTT. Amino acids: CASSVVQGEAFF.

The V call is TRBV27, the J call TRBJ1-2; D remains ambiguous. The CDR3 is 15 residues long. Germline CDR1 reads MNHEY; CDR2 reads SMNVEV (reference sequence). V was clipped by 6 bases and J by 4 bases, with 18 bases between them. The CDR3 reads CASRTLHAAPYGYTF. The CDR3 region has the DNA TGTGCCAGCAGGACACTTCACGCAGCACCCTATGGCTACACCTTC.

CDR3 sequence reads: CSVGRSSYEQYF. The DNA of the CDR3 is TGCAGCGTTGGTAGATCCTCCTACGAGCAGTACTTC. The gene calls are TRBV29-1 and TRBJ2-7; D uncertain. The V gene's germline CDR1 is SQVTM and CDR2 ANQGSEA. The ends were cut back, 4 bases at V and 0 bases at J, with 7 bases in the middle. CDR3 length: 12 residues.